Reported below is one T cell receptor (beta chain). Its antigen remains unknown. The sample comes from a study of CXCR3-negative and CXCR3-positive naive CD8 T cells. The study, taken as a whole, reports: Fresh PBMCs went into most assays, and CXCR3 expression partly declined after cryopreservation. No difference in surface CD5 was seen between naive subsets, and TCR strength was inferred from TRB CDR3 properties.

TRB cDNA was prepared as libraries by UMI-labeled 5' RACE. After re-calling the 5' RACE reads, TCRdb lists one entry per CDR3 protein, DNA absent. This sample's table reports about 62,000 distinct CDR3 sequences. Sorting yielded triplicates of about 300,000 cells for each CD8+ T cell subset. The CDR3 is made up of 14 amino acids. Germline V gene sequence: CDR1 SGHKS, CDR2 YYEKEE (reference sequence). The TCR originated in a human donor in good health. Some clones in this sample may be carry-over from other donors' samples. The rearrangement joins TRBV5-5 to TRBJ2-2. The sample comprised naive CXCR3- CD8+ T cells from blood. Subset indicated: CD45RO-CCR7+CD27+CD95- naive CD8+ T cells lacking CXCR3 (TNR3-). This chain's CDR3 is CASSLGRNTGELFF. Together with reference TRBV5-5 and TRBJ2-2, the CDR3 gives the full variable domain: DAGVTQSPTHLIKTRGQQVTLRCSPISGHKSVSWYQQVLGQGPQFIFQYYEKEERGRGNFPDRFSARQFPNYSSELNVNALLLGDSALYLCASSLGRNTGELFFGEGSRLTVL.